Included here is one T cell receptor beta chain sequence, with context. Its antigen has not been determined. The input lacks base qualities; no much larger clone sits a single base away. CDR1 is given as LNHDA and CDR2 as SQIVND, both from the germline V gene (reference sequence). The CDR3 runs 18 residues from the cysteine to the phenylalanine. Only CDR3 DNA is held: 54 bases, read in frame from base 1. Germline trimming: 3 bases from V, 3 bases from J; junction bases outside gene matches: 12. These data come from a study of T cell changes during pregnancy in multiple sclerosis (dated by TCRdb to the late 2010s). Describing the broader study: Changes in the T cell repertoire over the course of pregnancy were examined in this study in women with multiple sclerosis.

Library generation was performed with the immunoSEQ multiplex PCR assay. Here the immuneACCESS table is served through TCRdb, limited to in-frame sequences with V and J called. Missing clones are a known gap in these copies; in checked studies unresolved V genes cover under half, and the rest lacks a known reason. This sample lists under 120,000 clones; 91% were detected once. The ten largest clonotypes hold around 3.5% of the sample. The chain is encoded by TRBV19 joined to TRBJ2-1; 9 central bases correspond to TRBD2. The specimen comprised peripheral blood, sampled after pregnancy. This sequence originates from a female donor with multiple sclerosis, enrolled in a pregnancy study. The DNA sequence is as follows: TGTGCCAGTAGTATCCGTCCTAGCGGGGCGGTAAACTACAATGAGCAGTTCTTC. Translated, this gives CASSIRPSGAVNYNEQFF.